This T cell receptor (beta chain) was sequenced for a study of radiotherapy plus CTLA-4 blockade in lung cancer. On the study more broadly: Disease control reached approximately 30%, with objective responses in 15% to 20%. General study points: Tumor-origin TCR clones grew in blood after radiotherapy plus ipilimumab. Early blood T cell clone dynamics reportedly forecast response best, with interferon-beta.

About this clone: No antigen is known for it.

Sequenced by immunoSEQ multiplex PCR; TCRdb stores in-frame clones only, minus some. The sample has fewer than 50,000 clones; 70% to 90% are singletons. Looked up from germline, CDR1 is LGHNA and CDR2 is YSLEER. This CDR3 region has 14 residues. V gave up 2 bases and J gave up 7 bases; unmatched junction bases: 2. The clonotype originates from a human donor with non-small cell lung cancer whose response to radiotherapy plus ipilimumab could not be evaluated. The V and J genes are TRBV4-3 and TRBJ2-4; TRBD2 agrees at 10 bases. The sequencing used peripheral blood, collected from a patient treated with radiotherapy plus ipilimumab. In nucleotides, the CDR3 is TGCGCCAGCAGCCAAAGCGGGGGGGGGAACATTCAGTACTTC. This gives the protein CASSQSGGGNIQYF.